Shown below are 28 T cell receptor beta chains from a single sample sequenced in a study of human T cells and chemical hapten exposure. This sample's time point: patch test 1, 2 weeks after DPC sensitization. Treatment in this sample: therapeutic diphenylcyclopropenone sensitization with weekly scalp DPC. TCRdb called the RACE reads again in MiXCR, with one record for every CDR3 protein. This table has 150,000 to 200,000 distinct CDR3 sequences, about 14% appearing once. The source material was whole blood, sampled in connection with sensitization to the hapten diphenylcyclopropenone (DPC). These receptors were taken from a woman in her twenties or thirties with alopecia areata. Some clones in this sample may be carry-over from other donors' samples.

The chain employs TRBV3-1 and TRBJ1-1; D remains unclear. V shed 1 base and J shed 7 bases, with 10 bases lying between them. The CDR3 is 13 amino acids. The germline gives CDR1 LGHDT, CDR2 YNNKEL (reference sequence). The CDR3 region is CASSQVNRLEAFF. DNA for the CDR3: TGTGCCAGCAGCCAAGTTAACCGGCTTGAAGCTTTCTTT. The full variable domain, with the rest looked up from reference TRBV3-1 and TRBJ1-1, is DTAVSQTPKYLVTQMGNDKSIKCEQNLGHDTMYWYKQDSKKFLKIMFSYNNKELIINETVPNRFSPKSPDKAHLNLHINSLELGDSAVYFCASSQVNRLEAFFGQGTRLTVV.

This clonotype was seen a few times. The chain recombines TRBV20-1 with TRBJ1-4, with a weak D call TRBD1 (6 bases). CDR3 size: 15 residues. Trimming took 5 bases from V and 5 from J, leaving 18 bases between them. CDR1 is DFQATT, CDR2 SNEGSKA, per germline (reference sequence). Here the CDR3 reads CSAHPGQIRNEKLFF. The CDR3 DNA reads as TGCAGTGCTCACCCAGGACAGATTAGAAATGAAAAACTGTTTTTT.

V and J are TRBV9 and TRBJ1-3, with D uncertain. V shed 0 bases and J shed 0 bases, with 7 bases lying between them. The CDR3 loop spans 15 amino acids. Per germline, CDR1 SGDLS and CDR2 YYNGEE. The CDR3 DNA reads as TGTGCCAGCAGCGTAGGCCAGAGCTCTGGAAACACCATATATTTT. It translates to CASSVGQSSGNTIYF.

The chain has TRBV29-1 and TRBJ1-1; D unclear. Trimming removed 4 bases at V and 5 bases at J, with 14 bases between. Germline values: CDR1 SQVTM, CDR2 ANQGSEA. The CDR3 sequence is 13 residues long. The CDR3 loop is CSVAFGDQTEAFF. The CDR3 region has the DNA TGCAGCGTTGCATTTGGGGATCAGACTGAAGCTTTCTTT. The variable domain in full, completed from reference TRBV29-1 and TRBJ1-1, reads SAVISQKPSRDICQRGTSLTIQCQVDSQVTMMFWYRQQPGQSLTLIATANQGSEATYESGFVIDKFPISRPNLTFSTLTVSNMSPEDSSIYLCSVAFGDQTEAFFGQGTRLTVV.

As DNA, the CDR3 is TGCAGCGTAGAAACCAGCGGGAGTTTCTACGAGCAGTACTTC. It is translated as CSVETSGSFYEQYF. This chain connects TRBV29-1 to TRBJ2-7, with 8 nucleotides matching TRBD2. J was trimmed by 3 bases and V by 6 bases; bases with no gene match: 10. The CDR3 runs 14 residues. Germline V gene lookup returns CDR1 SQVTM and CDR2 ANQGSEA.

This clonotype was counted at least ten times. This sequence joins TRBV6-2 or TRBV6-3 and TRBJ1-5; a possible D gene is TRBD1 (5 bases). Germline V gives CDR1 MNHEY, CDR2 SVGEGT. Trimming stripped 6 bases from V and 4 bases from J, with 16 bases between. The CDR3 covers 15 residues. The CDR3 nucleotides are TGTGCCAGCAGGGGGGTCGAACAGGAGAATCAGCCCCAGCATTTT. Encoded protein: CASRGVEQENQPQHF.

CDR3 in DNA: TGCAGTGCTAGAGGTCGCGGGGGGCGAGATTCACCCCTCCACTTT. Its protein product is CSARGRGGRDSPLHF. V and J are TRBV20-1 and TRBJ1-6; D might be TRBD1 (6 bases). V shed 1 base and J shed 8 bases, with 15 bases lying between them. The CDR3 has 15 residues. Germline V gives CDR1 DFQATT, CDR2 SNEGSKA (reference sequence).

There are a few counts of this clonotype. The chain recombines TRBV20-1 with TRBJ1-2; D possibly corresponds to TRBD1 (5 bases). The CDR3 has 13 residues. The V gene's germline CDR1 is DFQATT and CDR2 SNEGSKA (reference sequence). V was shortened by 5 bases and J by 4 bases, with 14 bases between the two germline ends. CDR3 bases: TGCAGTGCTTACTACGGGGGGACCTATGGCTACACCTTC. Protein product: CSAYYGGTYGYTF.

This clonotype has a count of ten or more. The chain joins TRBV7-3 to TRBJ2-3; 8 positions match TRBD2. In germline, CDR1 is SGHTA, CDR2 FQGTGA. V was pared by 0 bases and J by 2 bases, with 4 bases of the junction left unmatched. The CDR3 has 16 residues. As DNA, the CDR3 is TGTGCCAGCAGCTTAACAAGCGGGGGCCTCACAGATACGCAGTATTTT. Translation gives CASSLTSGGLTDTQYF. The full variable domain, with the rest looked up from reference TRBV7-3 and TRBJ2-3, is GAGVSQTPSNKVTEKGKYVELRCDPISGHTALYWYRQSLGQGPEFLIYFQGTGAADDSGLPNDRFFAVRPEGSVSTLKIQRTERGDSAVYLCASSLTSGGLTDTQYFGPGTRLTVL.

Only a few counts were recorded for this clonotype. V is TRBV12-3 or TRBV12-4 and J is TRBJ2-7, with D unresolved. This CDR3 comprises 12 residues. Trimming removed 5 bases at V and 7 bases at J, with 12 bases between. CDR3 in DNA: TGTGCCAGCAGTCCGATCCTGGGGGAGCAGTACTTC. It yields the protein CASSPILGEQYF.

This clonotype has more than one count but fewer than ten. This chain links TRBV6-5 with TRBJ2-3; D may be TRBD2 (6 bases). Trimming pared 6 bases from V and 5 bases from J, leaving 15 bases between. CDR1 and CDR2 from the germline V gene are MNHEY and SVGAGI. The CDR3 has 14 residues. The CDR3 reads CASSLRLAQDTQYF. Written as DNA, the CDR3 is TGTGCCAGCAGCCTCCGCCTAGCGCAAGATACGCAGTATTTT.

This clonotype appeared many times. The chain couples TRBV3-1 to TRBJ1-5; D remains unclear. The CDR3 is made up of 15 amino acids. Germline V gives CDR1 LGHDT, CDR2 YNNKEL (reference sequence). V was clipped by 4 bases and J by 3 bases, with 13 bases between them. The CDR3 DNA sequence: TGTGCCAGCAGCCCTGAAGGTACACACAATCAGCCCCAGCATTTT. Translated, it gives CASSPEGTHNQPQHF. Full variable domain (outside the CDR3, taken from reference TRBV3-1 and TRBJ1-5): DTAVSQTPKYLVTQMGNDKSIKCEQNLGHDTMYWYKQDSKKFLKIMFSYNNKELIINETVPNRFSPKSPDKAHLNLHINSLELGDSAVYFCASSPEGTHNQPQHFGDGTRLSIL.

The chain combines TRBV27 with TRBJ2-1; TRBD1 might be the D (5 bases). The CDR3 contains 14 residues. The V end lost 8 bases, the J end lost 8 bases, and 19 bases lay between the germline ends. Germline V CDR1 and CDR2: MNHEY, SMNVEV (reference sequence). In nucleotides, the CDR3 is TGTGCCAGCGCTGGGGCCGGCAGGGCCCATGAGCAGTTCTTC. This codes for CASAGAGRAHEQFF.

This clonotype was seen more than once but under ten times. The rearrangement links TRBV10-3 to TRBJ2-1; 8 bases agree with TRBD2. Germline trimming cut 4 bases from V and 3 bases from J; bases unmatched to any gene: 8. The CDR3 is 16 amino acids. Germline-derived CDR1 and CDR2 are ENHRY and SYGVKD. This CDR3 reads CAISGLTSGNYNEQFF. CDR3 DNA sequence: TGTGCCATCAGTGGTTTAACTAGCGGAAACTACAATGAGCAGTTCTTC.

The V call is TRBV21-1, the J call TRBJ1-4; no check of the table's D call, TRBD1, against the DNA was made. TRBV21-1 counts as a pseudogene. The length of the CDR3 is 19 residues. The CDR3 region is CASSPKTGTVTSTNEKLFF. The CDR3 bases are TGTGCCAGCAGCCCAAAGACCGGGACAGTGACTTCAACTAATGAAAAACTGTTTTTT.

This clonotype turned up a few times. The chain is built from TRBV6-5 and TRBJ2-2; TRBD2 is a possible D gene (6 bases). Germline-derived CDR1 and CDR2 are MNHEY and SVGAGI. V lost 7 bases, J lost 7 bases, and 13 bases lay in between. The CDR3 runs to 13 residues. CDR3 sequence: CASTNGGIGELFF. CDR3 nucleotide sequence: TGTGCCAGCACCAACGGGGGAATCGGGGAGCTGTTTTTT.

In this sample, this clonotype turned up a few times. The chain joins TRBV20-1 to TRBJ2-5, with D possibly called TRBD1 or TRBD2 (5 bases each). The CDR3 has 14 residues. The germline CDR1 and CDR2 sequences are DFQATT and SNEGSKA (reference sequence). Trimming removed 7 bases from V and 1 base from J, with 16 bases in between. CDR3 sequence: CSVKEGQTQETQYF. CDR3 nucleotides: TGCAGTGTCAAAGAGGGGCAGACCCAAGAGACCCAGTACTTC.

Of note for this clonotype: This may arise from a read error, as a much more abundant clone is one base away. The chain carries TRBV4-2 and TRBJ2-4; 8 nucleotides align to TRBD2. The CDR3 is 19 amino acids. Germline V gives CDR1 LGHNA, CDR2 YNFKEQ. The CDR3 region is CASSQEGLGGNLAKNTQYF. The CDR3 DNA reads TGTGCCAGCAGCCAAGAGGGACTAGGAGGGAACTTAGCCAAAAACACTCAGTACTTC.

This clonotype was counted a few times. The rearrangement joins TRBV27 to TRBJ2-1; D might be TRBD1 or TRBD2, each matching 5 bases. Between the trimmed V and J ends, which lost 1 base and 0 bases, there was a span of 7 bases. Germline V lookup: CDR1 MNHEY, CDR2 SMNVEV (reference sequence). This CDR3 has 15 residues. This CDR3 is CASSLWGSSYNEQFF. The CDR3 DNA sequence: TGTGCCAGCAGTTTATGGGGGAGCTCCTACAATGAGCAGTTCTTC.

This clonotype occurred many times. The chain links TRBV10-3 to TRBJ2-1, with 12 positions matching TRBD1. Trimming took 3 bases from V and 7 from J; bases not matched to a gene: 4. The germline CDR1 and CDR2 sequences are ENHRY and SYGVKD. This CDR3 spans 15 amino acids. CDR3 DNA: TGTGCCATCAGTGATCGGGACAGGGGGCTTAATGAGCAGTTCTTC. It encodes CAISDRDRGLNEQFF.

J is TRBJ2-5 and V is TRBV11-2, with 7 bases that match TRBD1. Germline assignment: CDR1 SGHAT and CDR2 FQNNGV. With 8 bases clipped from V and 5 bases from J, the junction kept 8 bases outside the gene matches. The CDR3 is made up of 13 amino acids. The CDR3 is CASRNRGAETQYF. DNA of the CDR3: TGTGCCAGCCGAAACAGGGGCGCGGAGACCCAGTACTTC.

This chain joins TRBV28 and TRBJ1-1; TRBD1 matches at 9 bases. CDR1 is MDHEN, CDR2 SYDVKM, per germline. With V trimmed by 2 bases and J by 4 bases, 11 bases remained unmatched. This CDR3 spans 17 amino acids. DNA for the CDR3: TGTGCCAGCAGTTTAACCGGGACAGGGATCCTGGGCACTGAAGCTTTCTTT. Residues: CASSLTGTGILGTEAFF. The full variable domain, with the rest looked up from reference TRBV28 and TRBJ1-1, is DVKVTQSSRYLVKRTGEKVFLECVQDMDHENMFWYRQDPGLGLRLIYFSYDVKMKEKGDIPEGYSVSREKKERFSLILESASTNQTSMYLCASSLTGTGILGTEAFFGQGTRLTVV.

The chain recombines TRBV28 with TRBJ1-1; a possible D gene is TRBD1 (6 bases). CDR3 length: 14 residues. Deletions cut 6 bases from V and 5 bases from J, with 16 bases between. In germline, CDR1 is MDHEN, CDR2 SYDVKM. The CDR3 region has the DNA TGTGCCAGCAGCCGAGGACAGTTTGAAACTGAAGCTTTCTTT. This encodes CASSRGQFETEAFF.

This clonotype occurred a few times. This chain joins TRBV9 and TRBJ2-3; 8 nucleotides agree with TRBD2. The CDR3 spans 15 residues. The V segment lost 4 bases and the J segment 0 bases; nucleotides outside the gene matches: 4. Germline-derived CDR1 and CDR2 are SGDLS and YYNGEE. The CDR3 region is CASSFSGTSTDTQYF. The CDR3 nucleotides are TGTGCCAGCAGCTTTAGCGGGACTAGCACAGATACGCAGTATTTT.

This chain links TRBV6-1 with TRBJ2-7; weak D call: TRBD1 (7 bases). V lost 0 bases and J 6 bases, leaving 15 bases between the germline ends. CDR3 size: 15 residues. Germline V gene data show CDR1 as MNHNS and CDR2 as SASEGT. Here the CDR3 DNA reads TGTGCCAGCAGTGAAGCTCAGGGGGGCAAGGGCGAGCAGTACTTC. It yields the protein CASSEAQGGKGEQYF.

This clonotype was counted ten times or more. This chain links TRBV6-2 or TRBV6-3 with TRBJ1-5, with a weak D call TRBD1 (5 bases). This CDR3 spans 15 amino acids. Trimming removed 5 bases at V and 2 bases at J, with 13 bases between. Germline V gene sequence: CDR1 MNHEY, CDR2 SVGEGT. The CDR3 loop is CASSHGALGNQPQHF. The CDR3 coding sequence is TGTGCCAGCAGTCACGGGGCCCTGGGCAATCAGCCCCAGCATTTT.

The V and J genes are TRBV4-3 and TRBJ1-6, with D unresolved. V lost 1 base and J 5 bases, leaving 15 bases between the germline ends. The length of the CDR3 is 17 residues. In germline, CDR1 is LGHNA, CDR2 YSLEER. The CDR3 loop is CASSQALGNLNNSPLHF. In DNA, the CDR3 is TGCGCCAGCAGCCAAGCATTGGGCAACCTAAATAATTCACCCCTCCACTTT.

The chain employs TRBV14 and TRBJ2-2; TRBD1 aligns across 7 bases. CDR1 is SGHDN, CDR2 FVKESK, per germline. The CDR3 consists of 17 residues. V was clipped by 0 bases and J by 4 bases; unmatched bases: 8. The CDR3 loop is CASSQDIRGQSTGELFF. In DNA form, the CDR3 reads TGTGCCAGCAGCCAAGATATACGGGGACAGTCCACCGGGGAGCTGTTTTTT.